This T cell receptor beta chain derives from a study of T cell responses to AZD1222 COVID-19 vaccine. Germline V gives CDR1 SGHAT, CDR2 FQNNGV. The CDR3 has 18 residues. V lost 5 bases, J lost 3 bases, and 15 bases stayed unmatched. Produced via immunoSEQ multiplex PCR; TCRdb's table is partial and in-frame only. The sample has over 85,000 clones; around 82% are singletons. On this clone: Its cognate antigen is unknown.

Study-wide results and limits: Sampled repertoires all dated from after the peak T cell response. Among spike-specific TCRs, nearly half reportedly target unmutated variant regions. Donors in the cohort were predominantly white British and more often female, and clonal diversity was possibly underestimated.

Material: peripheral blood, obtained on day 0 of AZD1222 vaccination. This sequence originates from an adult in good health. This rearrangement joins TRBV11-2 to TRBJ2-7; 11 bases match TRBD2. The DNA of the CDR3 is TGTGCCAGCAGCCCCCGGGGGACTAGCGGTTCCAACCTCTACGAGCAGTACTTC. Translating it yields CASSPRGTSGSNLYEQYF.